These 18 T cell receptor beta chains originate from one sample sequenced in a study of shared clonotypes between healthy human individuals. Clones were sequenced by immunoSEQ multiplex PCR, and TCRdb holds only the in-frame ones, with some missing. Seen here are millions of clones, about 95% observed once, and the top ten hold 0.13%. The sample comprised naive CD4+ T cells sorted from blood. Subset denoted: CD45RA+ positively selected. All receptors derive from a man aged 18-30 years in good health.

This clone came up once. The chain combines TRBV6-6 with TRBJ1-5, with D possibly matching TRBD1 (5 bases). Germline V lookup: CDR1 MNHNY, CDR2 SVGAGI (reference sequence). V lost 8 bases and J 0 bases, leaving 14 bases between the germline ends. CDR3 length: 15 residues. The CDR3 sequence: CASDDRSVSNQPQHF. In DNA, the CDR3 is TGTGCCAGCGACGACAGATCAGTTAGCAATCAGCCCCAGCATTTT.

The chain has TRBV28 and TRBJ2-2, with a possible D match to TRBD2 (6 bases). Germline V CDR1 and CDR2: MDHEN, SYDVKM. Trimming left V 5 bases short and J 9 bases short, with 19 bases between. The CDR3 loop spans 15 amino acids. CDR3 sequence: CASSPLREGVRELFF. For the CDR3, the DNA is TGTGCCAGCAGTCCATTGCGGGAAGGGGTGAGGGAGCTGTTTTTT.

This clone is a singleton in its sample. This chain links TRBV11-3 with TRBJ2-5; D may be TRBD1 or TRBD2 (5 bases each). Germline lookup yields CDR1 SGHNT and CDR2 YENEEA. The length of the CDR3 is 16 residues. V was cut by 4 bases and J by 0 bases, with 15 bases left in between. For the CDR3, the DNA is TGTGCCAGCAGCTCCGGGCTGGGGGTAGACCAAGAGACCCAGTACTTC. This encodes CASSSGLGVDQETQYF.

The J gene is TRBJ2-7, the V gene TRBV7-7; TRBD1 agrees at 7 bases. Germline CDR1 is SSHAT and CDR2 is FNYEAQ (reference sequence). The CDR3 has 13 amino acids. This CDR3 reads CASSHDRETEQYF. Here the CDR3 DNA reads TGTGCTAGCTCTCACGACAGGGAGACCGAGCAGTACTTC.

The rearrangement joins TRBV11-3 to TRBJ1-1; tentatively, D is TRBD1 (6 bases). The germline V gene has CDR1 SGHNT and CDR2 YENEEA. V lost 6 bases and J lost 3, with 14 bases in between. The CDR3 is 14 amino acids. The CDR3, as DNA: TGTGCCAGCAGTCCTCAGGGGCGAGACACTGAAGCTTTCTTT. Protein product: CASSPQGRDTEAFF.

A single count supports this clone. The V call is TRBV6-6, the J call TRBJ1-6; D ambiguous. V was trimmed by 6 bases and J by 14 bases, leaving 14 bases between them. The CDR3 runs 12 residues. Germline CDR1 MNHNY, CDR2 SVGAGI (reference sequence). Here the CDR3 reads CASSNGRDTLHF. The DNA for the CDR3 is TGTGCCAGCAGCAACGGGAGGGATACCCTCCACTTT.

The CDR3 is CASSGGLGQEYEQYF. The CDR3 nucleotides are TGTGCCAGCAGTGGGGGTTTGGGACAGGAGTACGAGCAGTACTTC. The rearrangement uses TRBV6-1 and TRBJ2-7; 8 bases line up with TRBD1. The V gene end was trimmed by 4 bases and the J gene end by 4 bases; junction bases not matched to a gene: 9. The CDR3 contains 15 residues. Germline values: CDR1 MNHNS, CDR2 SASEGT.

This chain connects TRBV7-9 to TRBJ2-3; the match to TRBD2 covers 13 bases. This CDR3 is 18 amino acids long. Germline values: CDR1 SEHNR, CDR2 FQNEAQ (reference sequence). With V trimmed by 4 bases and J by 5 bases, 12 bases remained unmatched. The CDR3 region is CASSSTPGLAGLEDTQYF. The CDR3 DNA sequence: TGTGCCAGCAGCTCGACTCCGGGACTAGCGGGATTGGAAGATACGCAGTATTTT.

This chain uses TRBV5-4 with TRBJ1-4; 8 bases agree with TRBD1. V lost 2 bases, J lost 6 bases, and 3 bases stayed unmatched. Per germline, CDR1 SGHNT and CDR2 YYREEE (reference sequence). The CDR3 is 14 residues long. The chain's CDR3 is CASSFGQGDEKLFF. The CDR3 nucleotides read TGTGCCAGCAGCTTCGGACAGGGCGATGAAAAACTGTTTTTT.

The rearrangement uses TRBV6-5 and TRBJ2-7, with TRBD2 as a possible D gene (6 bases). CDR3 length: 12 residues. V was shortened by 4 bases and J by 9 bases, with 13 bases between the two germline ends. The germline CDR1 and CDR2 sequences are MNHEY and SVGAGI. This chain's CDR3 is CASSSPGERQYF. DNA for the CDR3: TGTGCCAGCAGTTCCCCGGGGGAGAGGCAGTACTTC.

The V call is TRBV10-3, the J call TRBJ1-6, with 7 bases aligning to TRBD1. The CDR3 totals 15 residues. Trimming removed 3 bases from V and 10 bases from J; junction bases left unmatched: 9. Germline V gene lookup returns CDR1 ENHRY and CDR2 SYGVKD. The CDR3 DNA reads as TGTGCCATCAGTGAAACGACAGGGACGGAGTCACCCCTCCACTTT. This codes for CAISETTGTESPLHF.

This sequence joins TRBV6-5 and TRBJ2-7; 9 bases match TRBD1. V gave up 6 bases and J gave up 3 bases; unmatched junction bases: 9. This CDR3 has 15 amino acids. Germline V gives CDR1 MNHEY, CDR2 SVGAGI. CDR3 in DNA: TGTGCCAGCAGGCCCGGACAGGGGCCACTCTACGAGCAGTACTTC. It is translated as CASRPGQGPLYEQYF.

The chain has TRBV28 and TRBJ1-2, with D possibly being TRBD1 (5 bases). V was cut by 8 bases and J by 2 bases, with 12 bases left in between. CDR1 MDHEN and CDR2 SYDVKM come from the germline V gene. This CDR3 contains 13 residues. Written as DNA, the CDR3 is TGTGCCAGCTTGAGGGACTTGAACTATGGCTACACCTTC. Its translation: CASLRDLNYGYTF.

This chain links TRBV4-1 with TRBJ2-7; D is perhaps TRBD2 (6 bases). The CDR3 is made up of 13 amino acids. Germline V gene lookup returns CDR1 MGHRA and CDR2 YSYEKL. The ends were cut back, 4 bases at V and 1 base at J, with 8 bases in the middle. The CDR3 is CASSPGLSYEQYF. DNA of the CDR3: TGCGCCAGCAGCCCGGGACTGTCCTACGAGCAGTACTTC.

The V and J genes are TRBV30 and TRBJ2-1; D unclear. In germline, CDR1 is GTSNPN, CDR2 SVGIG (reference sequence). Trimming removed 2 bases at V and 6 bases at J, with 11 bases between. The CDR3 has 13 amino acids. The CDR3, as DNA: TGTGCCTGGAGTCCAGGACCCCCCAATGAGCAGTTCTTC. Translated: CAWSPGPPNEQFF.

This chain's CDR3 is CASSLFPDRGDNEQFF. As DNA, the CDR3 is TGCGCCAGCAGCTTGTTCCCGGACAGGGGGGACAATGAGCAGTTCTTC. The rearrangement uses TRBV5-1 and TRBJ2-1, with TRBD1 matching over 10 bases. The CDR3 runs to 16 residues. Germline assignment: CDR1 SGHRS and CDR2 YFSETQ. J lost 5 bases, V lost 1 base, and 6 bases had no gene match.

J is TRBJ1-1 and V is TRBV29-1; D might be TRBD1 (5 bases). V was shortened by 7 bases and J by 3 bases, with 12 bases between the two germline ends. CDR1 and CDR2 from the germline V gene are SQVTM and ANQGSEA. This CDR3 comprises 12 residues. The CDR3 reads CSARRGDTEAFF. The CDR3 nucleotides are TGCAGCGCCCGACGGGGGGACACTGAAGCTTTCTTT.

In its sample, this clone was seen once. This rearrangement joins TRBV7-2 to TRBJ1-1; tentatively, D is TRBD1 (6 bases). CDR1 is SGHTA and CDR2 is FQGNSA in the germline V gene. Trimming cost V 3 bases and J 1 base, with 9 bases left between them. The CDR3 covers 14 residues. CDR3 sequence reads: CASSLGAENTEAFF. CDR3 sequence (DNA): TGTGCCAGCAGCTTGGGGGCCGAGAACACTGAAGCTTTCTTT.